These 24 T cell receptor beta chains share one sample of origin, sequenced in a study of blood T cell repertoires in COVID-19. Clones were read by immunoSEQ multiplex PCR, and TCRdb kept only the in-frame ones, dropping some. The table records about 260,000 clones, over 75% of them present only once. The sequenced sample consisted of peripheral blood. The receptor set was obtained from a human donor in a cohort sampled during active COVID-19.

This clone was observed a handful of times. The rearrangement links TRBV7-9 to TRBJ2-7, with D maybe TRBD2 (5 bases). Looked up from germline, CDR1 is SEHNR and CDR2 is FQNEAQ (reference sequence). This CDR3 comprises 12 residues. Trimming shortened V by 3 bases and J by 10 bases, and 13 bases separated the two germline ends. The CDR3 loop reads CASSLEAGSQYF. In DNA form, the CDR3 reads TGTGCCAGCAGCTTGGAGGCCGGGTCCCAGTACTTC.

The chain is built from TRBV5-1 and TRBJ2-2; the D gene is possibly TRBD2 (6 bases). CDR1 and CDR2 from the germline V gene are SGHRS and YFSETQ. Trimming stripped 5 bases from V and 2 bases from J, with 13 bases between. The CDR3 covers 15 residues. For the CDR3, the DNA is TGCGCCAGCAGACCGGGGGAGATTAACACCGGGGAGCTGTTTTTT. It yields the protein CASRPGEINTGELFF.

This chain links TRBV4-1 with TRBJ1-4; D may be TRBD1 (6 bases). The CDR3 is 15 residues long. The V and J ends lost 1 base and 3 bases respectively, with 9 bases between them. Germline V gene data show CDR1 as MGHRA and CDR2 as YSYEKL. The CDR3 protein is CASSQVWGPNEKLFF. For the CDR3, the DNA is TGCGCCAGCAGCCAAGTTTGGGGGCCTAATGAAAAACTGTTTTTT.

This clone was counted a few times. This chain joins TRBV5-1 and TRBJ1-1, with D perhaps matching TRBD1 (5 bases). The germline V and J ends were trimmed by 5 bases and 1 base, with 15 bases remaining between them. The CDR3 runs to 15 residues. CDR1 is SGHRS, CDR2 YFSETQ, per germline. For the CDR3, the DNA is TGCGCCAGCAGAATATTAGGGGACTCGAACACTGAAGCTTTCTTT. It yields the protein CASRILGDSNTEAFF.

The chain links TRBV5-1 to TRBJ2-1, with D possibly TRBD2 on 5 matching bases. The CDR3 runs to 11 residues. Trimming left V 7 bases short and J 10 bases short, with 12 bases between. Per germline, CDR1 SGHRS and CDR2 YFSETQ. The CDR3 spells CASWATGEQFF. CDR3 nucleotides: TGCGCCAGCTGGGCTACGGGGGAGCAGTTCTTC.

V and J are TRBV4-2 and TRBJ2-2; D might be TRBD1 (5 bases). Germline CDR1 LGHNA, CDR2 YNFKEQ. The CDR3 has 15 residues. The V and J ends lost 0 bases and 4 bases respectively, with 9 bases between them. This CDR3 is CASSQEKGFTGELFF. Here the CDR3 DNA reads TGTGCCAGCAGCCAAGAGAAGGGGTTCACCGGGGAGCTGTTTTTT.

The CDR3 here is CASSVAGSYSGNTIYF. CDR3 nucleotides: TGTGCCAGCAGCGTTGCGGGATCCTACTCTGGAAACACCATATATTTT. V and J are TRBV9 and TRBJ1-3; D call uncertain. The CDR3 totals 16 residues. Germline V CDR1 and CDR2: SGDLS, YYNGEE. Trimming shortened V by 2 bases and J by 0 bases, and 12 bases separated the two germline ends.

This chain connects TRBV11-2 to TRBJ1-1; tentative D call: TRBD1 (5 bases). V was clipped by 2 bases and J by 2 bases, with 12 bases between them. Germline V gene sequence: CDR1 SGHAT, CDR2 FQNNGV. CDR3 length: 15 amino acids. In DNA form, the CDR3 reads TGTGCCAGCAGCTTAAGGGGCGAGATCAACACTGAAGCTTTCTTT. It yields the protein CASSLRGEINTEAFF.

The chain couples TRBV18 to TRBJ2-7; D gene ambiguous. The V gene's germline CDR1 is KGHSH and CDR2 LQKENI. The CDR3 consists of 17 residues. Trimming removed 3 bases at V and 2 bases at J, with 20 bases between. The CDR3 coding sequence is TGTGCCAGCTCACCCCCCCCCGACTGGTCCTCCACCTACGAGCAGTACTTC. Translating gives CASSPPPDWSSTYEQYF. The whole variable domain, remainder taken from reference TRBV18 and TRBJ2-7, is NAGVMQNPRHLVRRRGQEARLRCSPMKGHSHVYWYRQLPEEGLKFMVYLQKENIIDESGMPKERFSAEFPKEGPSILRIQQVVRGDSAAYFCASSPPPDWSSTYEQYFGPGTRLTVT.

The CDR3 bases are TGCGCCAGCAGCCAAGAGAAAGGGACTTACACAGATACGCAGTATTTT. It is translated as CASSQEKGTYTDTQYF. V is TRBV4-1 and J is TRBJ2-3; perhaps TRBD2 as D (6 bases). The CDR3 spans 16 residues. Trimming left V 0 bases short and J 2 bases short, with 12 bases between. Per the germline V gene, CDR1 is MGHRA and CDR2 is YSYEKL.

Many counts were recorded for this clone. The chain is built from TRBV7-9 and TRBJ1-1; no definite D call. The V end was cut by 5 bases, the J end by 0 bases, with 10 bases between. CDR1 is SEHNR and CDR2 is FQNEAQ in the germline V gene (reference sequence). The CDR3 runs to 14 residues. The CDR3 nucleotides are TGTGCCAGCAGCCCGTCGAGGCTGAACACTGAAGCTTTCTTT. This codes for CASSPSRLNTEAFF.

The chain has TRBV7-9 and TRBJ2-1; D might be TRBD2 (5 bases). Trimming stripped 1 base from V and 11 bases from J, with 15 bases between. From germline, CDR1 is SEHNR and CDR2 FQNEAQ (reference sequence). The CDR3 sequence is 14 residues long. In DNA, the CDR3 is TGTGCCAGCAGCTTAGAGCGGTCTAGCTTGCAGCAGTTCTTC. It is translated as CASSLERSSLQQFF.

The CDR3, as DNA: TGTGCCAGCAGCGGAGGGAACTACGAGCAGTACTTC. Amino acid sequence: CASSGGNYEQYF. The chain recombines TRBV21-1 with TRBJ2-7; the table assigns TRBD2, which was not confirmed against the DNA. TRBV21-1 is reported as a pseudogene. This CDR3 is 12 amino acids long.

J is TRBJ2-3 and V is TRBV7-9; D gene ambiguous. There are 13 residues in the CDR3. Trimming stripped 6 bases from V and 0 bases from J, with 7 bases between. CDR1 and CDR2 (germline): SEHNR, FQNEAQ (reference sequence). The CDR3 reads CASRILSTDTQYF. The CDR3, as DNA: TGTGCCAGCAGAATATTGAGCACAGATACGCAGTATTTT.

V and J are TRBV2 and TRBJ2-7; possible D gene TRBD2, 6 bases. V lost 4 bases and J lost 2, with 9 bases in between. Looked up from germline, CDR1 is SNHLY and CDR2 is FYNNEI. This CDR3 is built from 13 residues. The CDR3 is CASSVGGPYEQYF. The DNA of the CDR3 is TGTGCCAGCAGTGTCGGGGGTCCCTACGAGCAGTACTTC.

This clone showed up just once. This rearrangement joins TRBV3-1 (or the pseudogene TRBV3-2) to TRBJ2-6, with D maybe TRBD2 (5 bases). Trimming left V 1 base short and J 1 base short, with 11 bases between. CDR1 and CDR2 (germline): LGHDT, YNNKEL (reference sequence). The CDR3 is made up of 17 amino acids. This CDR3 reads CASSQGMGASGANVLTF. CDR3 nucleotide sequence: TGTGCCAGCAGCCAAGGGATGGGAGCTTCTGGGGCCAACGTCCTGACTTTC.

The J gene is TRBJ2-1, the V gene TRBV5-1, with TRBD2 as a possible D gene (6 bases). The CDR3 contains 15 residues. CDR1 and CDR2 (germline): SGHRS, YFSETQ. Trimming cost V 5 bases and J 2 bases, with 14 bases left between them. This CDR3 reads CASSLTTSAYNEQFF. In DNA, the CDR3 is TGCGCCAGCAGTCTAACGACTAGTGCCTACAATGAGCAGTTCTTC.

This chain joins TRBV5-1 and TRBJ1-2; D not resolved. The germline V and J ends were trimmed by 0 bases and 0 bases, with 6 bases remaining between them. Per the germline V gene, CDR1 is SGHRS and CDR2 is YFSETQ. The CDR3 spans 14 residues. The CDR3 region has the DNA TGCGCCAGCAGCTTGGAGCCGTCTAACTATGGCTACACCTTC. It yields the protein CASSLEPSNYGYTF. The full variable domain, its missing parts supplied by reference TRBV5-1 and TRBJ1-2, is KAGVTQTPRYLIKTRGQQVTLSCSPISGHRSVSWYQQTPGQGLQFLFEYFSETQRNKGNFPGRFSGRQFSNSRSEMNVSTLELGDSALYLCASSLEPSNYGYTFGSGTRLTVV.

This chain uses TRBV18 with TRBJ1-1; TRBD1 might be the D (6 bases). V gave up 6 bases and J gave up 0 bases, with 14 bases separating them. This CDR3 is 15 amino acids long. The germline V gene has CDR1 KGHSH and CDR2 LQKENI. In nucleotides, the CDR3 is TGTGCCAGCTCCCCCGGCTGGGGGCTGAACACTGAAGCTTTCTTT. Translating gives CASSPGWGLNTEAFF.

The chain uses TRBV4-3 and TRBJ1-2, with a weak D call TRBD1 (6 bases). This CDR3 is 19 amino acids long. Trimming cost V 0 bases and J 5 bases, with 25 bases left between them. CDR1 LGHNA and CDR2 YSLEER come from the germline V gene. DNA of the CDR3: TGCGCCAGCAGCCAAGATAGAGCGGGGGCAGCCCGTCAGAAATATGGCTACACCTTC. This encodes CASSQDRAGAARQKYGYTF.

The V and J genes are TRBV23-1 and TRBJ2-7, with a weak D call TRBD1 (6 bases). TRBV23-1 is given ORF status, its function remaining uncertain. Trimming cost V 0 bases and J 4 bases, with 19 bases left between them. CDR3 size: 17 residues. CDR3 bases: TGCGCCAGCAGTCAATCCACACAACCACAGGGTTCTTACGAGCAGTACTTC. Protein product: CASSQSTQPQGSYEQYF.

The gene calls are TRBV19 and TRBJ2-1; TRBD2 matches 8 bases. After removal of 6 bases from V and 5 bases from J, the junction contained 18 bases not matched to a gene. CDR1 LNHDA and CDR2 SQIVND come from the germline V gene (reference sequence). The CDR3 sequence is 18 residues long. CDR3 residues: CASSIRAGDRVGHNEQFF. Here the CDR3 DNA reads TGTGCCAGTAGCATTCGAGCGGGAGATCGGGTAGGACACAATGAGCAGTTCTTC.

As regards this clone: Other nucleotide sequences from this sample produce the same CDR3. The chain links TRBV3-1 (or the pseudogene TRBV3-2) to TRBJ1-2; D uncertain. CDR1 and CDR2 (germline): LGHDT, YNNKEL (reference sequence). CDR3 length: 12 residues. The ends were cut back, 1 base at V and 5 bases at J, with 5 bases in the middle. CDR3 in amino acids: CASSQADYGYTF. CDR3 DNA: TGTGCCAGCAGCCAAGCAGATTATGGCTACACCTTC.

V and J are TRBV11-1 and TRBJ1-3; D unresolved. V was clipped by 2 bases and J by 4 bases, with 12 bases between them. The CDR3 totals 15 residues. Per germline, CDR1 SGHAT and CDR2 FQDESV (reference sequence). The CDR3 region is CASSLQEGDGNTIYF. CDR3 in DNA: TGTGCCAGCAGCTTACAGGAGGGCGACGGAAACACCATATATTTT.